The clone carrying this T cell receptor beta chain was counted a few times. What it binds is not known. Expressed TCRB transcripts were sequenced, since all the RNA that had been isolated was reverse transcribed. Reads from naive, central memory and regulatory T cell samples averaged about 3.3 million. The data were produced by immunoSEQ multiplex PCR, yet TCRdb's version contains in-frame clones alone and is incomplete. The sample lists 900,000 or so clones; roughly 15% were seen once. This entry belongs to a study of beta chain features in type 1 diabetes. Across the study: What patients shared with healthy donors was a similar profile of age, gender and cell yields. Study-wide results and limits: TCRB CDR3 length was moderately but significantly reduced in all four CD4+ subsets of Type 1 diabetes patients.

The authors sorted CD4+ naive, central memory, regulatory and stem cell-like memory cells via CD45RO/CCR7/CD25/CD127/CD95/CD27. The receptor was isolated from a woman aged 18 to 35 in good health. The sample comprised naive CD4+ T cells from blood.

CDR3 protein: CASSISAATQQPQHF. The CDR3, as DNA: TGTGCCAGTAGTATTTCGGCAGCAACCCAACAGCCCCAGCATTTT. J is TRBJ1-5 and V is TRBV19; D gene uncertain. Germline CDR1 and CDR2: LNHDA and SQIVND (reference sequence). The CDR3 has 15 amino acids. Trimming stripped 3 bases from V and 7 bases from J, with 16 bases between.